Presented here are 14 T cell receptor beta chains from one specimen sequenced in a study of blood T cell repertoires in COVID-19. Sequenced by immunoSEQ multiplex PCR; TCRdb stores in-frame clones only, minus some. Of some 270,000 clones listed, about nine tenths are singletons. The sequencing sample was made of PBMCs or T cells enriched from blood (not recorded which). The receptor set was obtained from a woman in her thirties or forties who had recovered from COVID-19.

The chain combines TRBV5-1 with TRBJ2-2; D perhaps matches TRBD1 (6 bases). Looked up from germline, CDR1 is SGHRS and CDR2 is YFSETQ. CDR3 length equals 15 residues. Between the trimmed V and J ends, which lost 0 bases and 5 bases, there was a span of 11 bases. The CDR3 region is CASSLGGPITGELFF. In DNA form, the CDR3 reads TGCGCCAGCAGCTTGGGGGGGCCGATTACCGGGGAGCTGTTTTTT.

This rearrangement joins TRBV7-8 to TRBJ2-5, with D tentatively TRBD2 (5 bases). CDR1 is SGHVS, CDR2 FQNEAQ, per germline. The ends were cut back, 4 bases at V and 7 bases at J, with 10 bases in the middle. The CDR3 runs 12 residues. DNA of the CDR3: TGTGCCAGCAGCTCCTCGGGGTGGACCCAGTACTTC. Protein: CASSSSGWTQYF.

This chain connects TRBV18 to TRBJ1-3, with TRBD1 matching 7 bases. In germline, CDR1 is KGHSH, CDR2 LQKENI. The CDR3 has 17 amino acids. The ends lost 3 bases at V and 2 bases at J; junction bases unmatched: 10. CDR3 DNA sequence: TGTGCCAGCTCACCTTTGACAGGGCGCACAACTGGAAACACCATATATTTT. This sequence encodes CASSPLTGRTTGNTIYF.

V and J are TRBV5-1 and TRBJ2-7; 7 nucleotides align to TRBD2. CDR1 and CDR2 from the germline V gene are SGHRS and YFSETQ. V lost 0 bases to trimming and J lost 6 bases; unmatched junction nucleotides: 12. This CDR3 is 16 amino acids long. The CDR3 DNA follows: TGCGCCAGCAGCTTGGATGTTACGGGAGGAGGGGTCGAGCAGTACTTC. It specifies CASSLDVTGGGVEQYF. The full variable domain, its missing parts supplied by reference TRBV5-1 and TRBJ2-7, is KAGVTQTPRYLIKTRGQQVTLSCSPISGHRSVSWYQQTPGQGLQFLFEYFSETQRNKGNFPGRFSGRQFSNSRSEMNVSTLELGDSALYLCASSLDVTGGGVEQYFGPGTRLTVT.

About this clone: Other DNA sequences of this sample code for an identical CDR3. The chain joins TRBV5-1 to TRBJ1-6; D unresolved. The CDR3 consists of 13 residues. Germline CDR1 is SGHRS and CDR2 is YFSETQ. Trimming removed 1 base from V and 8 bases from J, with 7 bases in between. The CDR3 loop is CASSLKLDSPLHF. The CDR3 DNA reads TGCGCCAGCAGCTTGAAGTTAGATTCACCCCTCCACTTT.

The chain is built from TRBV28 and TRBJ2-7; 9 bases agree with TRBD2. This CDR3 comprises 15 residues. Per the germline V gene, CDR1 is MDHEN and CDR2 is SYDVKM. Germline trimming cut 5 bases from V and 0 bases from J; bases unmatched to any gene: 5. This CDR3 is CASSRLAANSYEQYF. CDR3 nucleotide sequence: TGTGCCAGCAGTAGACTAGCGGCTAACTCCTACGAGCAGTACTTC.

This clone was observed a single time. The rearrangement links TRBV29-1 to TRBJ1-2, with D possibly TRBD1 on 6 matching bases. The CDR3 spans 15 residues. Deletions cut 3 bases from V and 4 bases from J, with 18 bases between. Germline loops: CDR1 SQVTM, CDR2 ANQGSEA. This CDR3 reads CSVDNKGTRAYGYTF. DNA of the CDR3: TGCAGCGTTGACAATAAGGGGACACGGGCCTATGGCTACACCTTC.

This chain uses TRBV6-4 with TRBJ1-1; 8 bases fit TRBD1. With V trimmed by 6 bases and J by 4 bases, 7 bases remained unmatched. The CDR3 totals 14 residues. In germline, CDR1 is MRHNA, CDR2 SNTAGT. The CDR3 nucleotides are TGTGCCAGCAGGGCTGGACAGGGATCCACTGAAGCTTTCTTT. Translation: CASRAGQGSTEAFF.

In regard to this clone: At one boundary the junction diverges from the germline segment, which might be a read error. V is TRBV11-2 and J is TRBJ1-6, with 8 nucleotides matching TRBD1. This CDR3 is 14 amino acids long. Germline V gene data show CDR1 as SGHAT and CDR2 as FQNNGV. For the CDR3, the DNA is TGTGCCAGCAGCACGACAGGGGTGAATTCCCCCCTCCACTTT. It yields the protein CASSTTGVNSPLHF. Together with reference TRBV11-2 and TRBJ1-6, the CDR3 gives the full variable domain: EAGVAQSPRYKIIEKRQSVAFWCNPISGHATLYWYQQILGQGPKLLIQFQNNGVVDDSQLPKDRFSAERLKGVDSTLKIQPAKLEDSAVYLCASSTTGVNSPLHFGNGTRLTVT.

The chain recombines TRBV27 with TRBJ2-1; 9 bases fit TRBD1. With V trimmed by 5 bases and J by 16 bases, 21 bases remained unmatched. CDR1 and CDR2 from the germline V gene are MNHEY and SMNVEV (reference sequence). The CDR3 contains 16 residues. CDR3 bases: TGTGCCAGCAGTAATTTACAGGGGGCCTACGCGGGAGAAGCTTTCTTC. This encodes CASSNLQGAYAGEAFF.

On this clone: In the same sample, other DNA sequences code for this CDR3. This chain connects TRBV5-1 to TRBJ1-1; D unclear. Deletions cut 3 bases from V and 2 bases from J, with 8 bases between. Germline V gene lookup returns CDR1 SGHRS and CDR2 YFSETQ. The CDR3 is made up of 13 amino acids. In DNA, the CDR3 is TGCGCCAGCAGCTCAACAGTTAACACTGAAGCTTTCTTT. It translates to CASSSTVNTEAFF.

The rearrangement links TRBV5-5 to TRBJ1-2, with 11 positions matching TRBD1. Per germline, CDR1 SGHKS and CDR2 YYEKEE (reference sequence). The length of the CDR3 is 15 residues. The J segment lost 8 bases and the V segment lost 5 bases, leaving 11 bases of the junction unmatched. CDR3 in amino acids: CASSRRTGGFGGYTF. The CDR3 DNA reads TGTGCCAGCAGTCGCCGGACAGGGGGCTTCGGAGGCTACACCTTC.

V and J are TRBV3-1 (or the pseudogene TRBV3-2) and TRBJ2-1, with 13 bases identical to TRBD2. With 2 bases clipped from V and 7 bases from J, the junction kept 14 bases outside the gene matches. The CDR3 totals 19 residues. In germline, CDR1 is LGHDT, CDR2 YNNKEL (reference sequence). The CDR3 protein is CASSQPLRTSGGPGNEQFF. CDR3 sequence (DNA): TGTGCCAGCAGCCAACCTCTCAGGACTAGCGGGGGCCCCGGTAATGAGCAGTTCTTC.

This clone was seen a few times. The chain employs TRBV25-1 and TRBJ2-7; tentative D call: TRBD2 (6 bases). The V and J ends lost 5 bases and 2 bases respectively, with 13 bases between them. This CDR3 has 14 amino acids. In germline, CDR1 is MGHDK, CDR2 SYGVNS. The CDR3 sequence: CASSPGDAAYEQYF. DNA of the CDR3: TGTGCCAGCAGTCCGGGGGACGCCGCCTACGAGCAGTACTTC.